The 12 T cell receptor beta chains reported below all come from one sample, sequenced in a study of graft-versus-host responses after intestinal transplantation. Libraries were prepared by immunoSEQ multiplex PCR; TCRdb keeps only in-frame clonotypes and omits some of them. The sample lists roughly 100,000 clones, roughly 91% seen once, with over 0.15% in the top ten. Their antigens are not known. The material sequenced was unstimulated CD4+ T cells sorted from spleen or lymph node cells, taken before transplant. These receptors all come from a human donor who was the organ donor for an intestinal transplant.

DNA for the CDR3: TGCGCCAGCAGCTCCTTAGCCAAAAACATTCAGTACTTC. Translating gives CASSSLAKNIQYF. This chain connects TRBV5-1 to TRBJ2-4; D is unresolved. Per the germline V gene, CDR1 is SGHRS and CDR2 is YFSETQ. This CDR3 is built from 13 residues. V lost 3 bases, J lost 0 bases, and 4 bases lay in between.

The chain couples TRBV29-1 to TRBJ2-2, with 7 bases matching TRBD1. The V segment lost 5 bases and the J segment 6 bases; nucleotides outside the gene matches: 9. The germline V gene has CDR1 SQVTM and CDR2 ANQGSEA. The CDR3 contains 14 residues. In DNA form, the CDR3 reads TGCAGCGTTTGGAGACAGGGTTCGCCCGGGGAGCTGTTTTTT. This gives the protein CSVWRQGSPGELFF.

The V and J genes are TRBV11-2 and TRBJ2-3, with D possibly TRBD1 on 6 matching bases. Trimming removed 7 bases from V and 0 bases from J, with 20 bases in between. Germline lookup yields CDR1 SGHAT and CDR2 FQNNGV. The CDR3 totals 17 residues. CDR3 DNA: TGTGCCAGCACGGTGGAGACAGGCCCCCTTAGCACAGATACGCAGTATTTT. As protein: CASTVETGPLSTDTQYF.

This chain uses TRBV28 with TRBJ1-2; no clear D gene. The CDR3 loop spans 11 amino acids. V lost 5 bases and J 7 bases, leaving 8 bases between the germline ends. Germline CDR1 and CDR2: MDHEN and SYDVKM. The CDR3 here is CASSRPGGYTF. CDR3 in DNA: TGTGCCAGCAGTCGTCCAGGTGGCTACACCTTC.

The chain carries TRBV27 and TRBJ2-3, with 7 bases identical to TRBD2. Looked up from germline, CDR1 is MNHEY and CDR2 is SMNVEV (reference sequence). This CDR3 comprises 15 residues. Germline trimming cut 3 bases from V and 1 base from J; bases unmatched to any gene: 4. The CDR3 nucleotides are TGTGCCAGCAGTTTCGTCCGGGGGGGCACAGATACGCAGTATTTT. This translates into CASSFVRGGTDTQYF.

The chain employs TRBV6-5 and TRBJ2-2; perhaps TRBD2 as D (6 bases). The CDR3 contains 13 residues. V was clipped by 6 bases and J by 6 bases, with 11 bases between them. Germline values: CDR1 MNHEY, CDR2 SVGAGI. CDR3 sequence: CASRRGGAGELFF. The CDR3 DNA is TGTGCCAGCAGACGGGGCGGGGCCGGGGAGCTGTTTTTT.

This rearrangement joins TRBV7-8 to TRBJ2-5, with D unresolved. V was trimmed by 1 base and J by 10 bases, leaving 19 bases between them. This CDR3 spans 15 amino acids. Looked up from germline, CDR1 is SGHVS and CDR2 is FQNEAQ. CDR3 loop: CASSLVSAQVYGQYF. DNA of the CDR3: TGTGCCAGCAGCTTAGTGTCAGCCCAGGTATATGGCCAGTACTTC.

This chain connects TRBV4-1 to TRBJ1-1; tentatively, D is TRBD1 (6 bases). This CDR3 region has 16 residues. The germline V gene has CDR1 MGHRA and CDR2 YSYEKL. Trimming took 1 base from V and 0 from J, leaving 12 bases between them. CDR3 coding DNA: TGCGCCAGCAGCCAAGTGAACAGGGTTCTGAACACTGAAGCTTTCTTT. It translates to CASSQVNRVLNTEAFF.

The chain is built from TRBV4-3 and TRBJ2-7, with a weak D call TRBD1 (5 bases). Trimming stripped 1 base from V and 4 bases from J, with 14 bases between. The CDR3 is 15 amino acids. In germline, CDR1 is LGHNA, CDR2 YSLEER. The CDR3 sequence: CASSQVSGRVYEQYF. In nucleotides, the CDR3 is TGCGCCAGCAGCCAAGTATCAGGGCGAGTATACGAGCAGTACTTC.

This chain uses TRBV9 with TRBJ1-1, with D unresolved. The V and J ends lost 3 bases and 1 base respectively, with 10 bases between them. Germline-derived CDR1 and CDR2 are SGDLS and YYNGEE. The CDR3 length is 14 residues. In nucleotides, the CDR3 is TGTGCCAGCAGCGCAGCCCCAGGGAACACTGAAGCTTTCTTT. This codes for CASSAAPGNTEAFF.

This clone has only one observation. The chain is built from TRBV11-2 and TRBJ2-7; D is uncertain. Trimming shortened V by 5 bases and J by 7 bases, and 18 bases separated the two germline ends. The CDR3 spans 14 residues. Germline loops: CDR1 SGHAT, CDR2 FQNNGV. This CDR3 is CASSRGPIGEEQYF. Here the CDR3 DNA reads TGTGCCAGCAGCCGAGGCCCCATCGGTGAAGAGCAGTACTTC.

The V and J genes are TRBV5-4 and TRBJ1-2, with 9 bases lining up with TRBD1. The V gene end was trimmed by 4 bases and the J gene end by 3 bases; junction bases not matched to a gene: 7. From germline, CDR1 is SGHNT and CDR2 YYREEE (reference sequence). The CDR3 consists of 15 residues. The DNA for the CDR3 is TGTGCCAGCAGCCCGGGGACAGGGAGAGACTATGGCTACACCTTC. This translates into CASSPGTGRDYGYTF. The whole variable domain, remainder taken from reference TRBV5-4 and TRBJ1-2, is ETGVTQSPTHLIKTRGQQVTLRCSSQSGHNTVSWYQQALGQGPQFIFQYYREEENGRGNFPPRFSGLQFPNYSSELNVNALELDDSALYLCASSPGTGRDYGYTFGSGTRLTVV.